The rows below give T cell receptor beta chains drawn from one sample of a study of T-cell reconstitution after alpha-beta-depleted transplantation in children. TCRdb used MiXCR to reprocess the PCR reads, holding one entry per CDR3 protein. The table includes some 490,000 distinct CDR3 sequences, 9.5% to 15% detected once. Sequenced material: PBMCs from the stem cell graft donor, taken from the stem cell graft. The receptor set was obtained from a human donor who donated a stem cell graft to a child with combined immunodeficiency. CDR3s leave out the opening cysteine and the closing phenylalanine or tryptophan. Clone size is shown for a subset of rows, as once, few, many or a class of expanded clone.

J | V | size | CDR3
TRBJ1-5 | TRBV12-3/TRBV12-4 | . | ASSLTYSNQPQH
TRBJ2-3 | TRBV20-1 | many | SAETTDTQY
TRBJ2-5 | TRBV7-9 | many | ASSLVRPQETQY
TRBJ2-3 | TRBV12-3/TRBV12-4 | many | ASLGRTGRSTDTQY
TRBJ2-1 | TRBV11-2 | few | ASSLSGSEADEQF
TRBJ1-2 | TRBV29-1 | few | SVDTAGTVNYGYT
TRBJ1-5 | TRBV7-8 | . | ASSLEAWQGNQPQH
TRBJ2-7 | TRBV12-3/TRBV12-4 | few | ASSFAGGPLYEQY
TRBJ2-3 | TRBV7-9 | many | ASSLWGQGVSDTQY
TRBJ2-5 | TRBV28 | few | ASRGGRDQETQY
TRBJ1-5 | TRBV21-1 | few | ASRNRKNQPQH
TRBJ1-4 | TRBV9 | many | ASSNGQHEKLF
TRBJ2-2 | TRBV10-2 | many | ASSDVTGYTGELF
TRBJ2-2 | TRBV11-2 | few | ASSPPRDRVVNTGELF
TRBJ2-7 | TRBV12-3/TRBV12-4 | few | ASSVVRAQY
TRBJ1-6 | TRBV25-1 | few | ASSLGITLH
TRBJ1-1 | TRBV15 | . | ATSRDRAGGNTEAF